This TCR beta chain was identified during a study of shared clonotypes between healthy human individuals. Adults of Caucasian background living in Nashville, Tennessee made up all donors. Splitting of each subset's genomic DNA was done evenly across several immunoSEQ plates. The unsorted PBMC sample used ten immunoSEQ deep assay plates. TCRdb's copy holds only in-frame clones and misses some; the assay was immunoSEQ multiplex PCR. The table shows about 480,000 clones, with roughly 78% occurring only once. The CDR3 loop spans 14 amino acids. Germline CDR1 and CDR2: MGHRA and YSYEKL. Trimming removed 5 bases from V and 6 bases from J; junction bases left unmatched: 10.

The clonotype comes from a woman between 40 and 55 years old in good health. Some clones in this sample may be carry-over from other donors' samples. The chain joins TRBV4-1 to TRBJ2-7; TRBD2 matches 7 bases. The sample comprised PBMCs. The CDR3 DNA sequence: TGCGCCAGCAGCTCGGCGGGGGACGCCCTCGAGCAGTACTTC. It encodes CASSSAGDALEQYF.